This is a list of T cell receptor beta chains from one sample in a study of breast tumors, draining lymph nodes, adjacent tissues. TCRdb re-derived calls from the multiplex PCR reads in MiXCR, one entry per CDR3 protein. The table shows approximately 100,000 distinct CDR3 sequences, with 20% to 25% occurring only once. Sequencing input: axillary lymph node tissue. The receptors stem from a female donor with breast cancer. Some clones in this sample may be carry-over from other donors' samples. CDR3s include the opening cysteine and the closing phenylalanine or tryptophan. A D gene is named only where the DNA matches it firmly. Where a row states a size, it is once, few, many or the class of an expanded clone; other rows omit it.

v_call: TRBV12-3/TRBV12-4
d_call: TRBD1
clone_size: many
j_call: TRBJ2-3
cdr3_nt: TGTGCCAGCAGTCTCGACGGGACAGGCACAGATACGCAGTATTTT
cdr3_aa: CASSLDGTGTDTQYF

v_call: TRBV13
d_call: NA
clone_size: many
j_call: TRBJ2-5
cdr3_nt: TGTGCCAGCAGCTTAGGACAGGGTGTATGGGAGACCCAGTACTTC
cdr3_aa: CASSLGQGVWETQYF

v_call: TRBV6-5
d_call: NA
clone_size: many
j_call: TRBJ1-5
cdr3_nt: TGTGCCAGCAGTTACTCGCACGGACCTAATCAGCCCCAGCATTTT
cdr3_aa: CASSYSHGPNQPQHF

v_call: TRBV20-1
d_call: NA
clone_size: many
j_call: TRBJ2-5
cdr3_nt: TGCAGTGCTAGCCGTGGTGGCTCTGTAGGGACCCAGTACTTC
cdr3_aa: CSASRGGSVGTQYF

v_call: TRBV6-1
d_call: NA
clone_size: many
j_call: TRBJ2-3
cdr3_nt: TGTGCCAGCAGTGAAGGTGTCTACACAGATACGCAGTATTTT
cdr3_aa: CASSEGVYTDTQYF

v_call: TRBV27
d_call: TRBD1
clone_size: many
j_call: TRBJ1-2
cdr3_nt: TGTGCCAGCAGTCCGAACGGACAGGTCTATGGCTACACCTTC
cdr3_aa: CASSPNGQVYGYTF

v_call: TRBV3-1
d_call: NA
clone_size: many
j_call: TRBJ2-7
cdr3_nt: TGTGCCAGCAGCCGGACACTTCCAGGGAGCTCCTACGAGCAGTACTTC
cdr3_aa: CASSRTLPGSSYEQYF

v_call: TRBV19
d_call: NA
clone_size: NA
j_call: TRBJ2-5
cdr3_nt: TGTGCCAGTAGTATAGTTGGGCCCGGGGAGACCCAGTACTTC
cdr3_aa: CASSIVGPGETQYF

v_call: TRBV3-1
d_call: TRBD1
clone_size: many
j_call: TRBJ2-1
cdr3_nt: TGTGCCAGCAGCCAAGAGTTAGGGGACAGATGGAATGAGCAGTTCTTC
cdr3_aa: CASSQELGDRWNEQFF

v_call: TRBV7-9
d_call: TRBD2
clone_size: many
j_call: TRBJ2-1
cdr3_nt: TGTGCCAGCAGCTCGAGACTAGCGGGACAATACAATGAGCAGTTCTTC
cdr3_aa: CASSSRLAGQYNEQFF

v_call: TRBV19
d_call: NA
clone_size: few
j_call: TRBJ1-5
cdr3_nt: TGTGCCAGTAGTCCACAGGACCGTAGGCCCCAGCATTTT
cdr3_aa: CASSPQDRRPQHF

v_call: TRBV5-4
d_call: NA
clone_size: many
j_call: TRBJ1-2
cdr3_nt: TGTGCCAGCAGAGACGGGACAACGAAAATCTATGGCTACACCTTC
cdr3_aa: CASRDGTTKIYGYTF

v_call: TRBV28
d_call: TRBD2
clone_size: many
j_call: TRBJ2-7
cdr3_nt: TGTGCCAGCGGTCTAGCGGGTCCTGCCTACGAGCAGTACTTC
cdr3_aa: CASGLAGPAYEQYF

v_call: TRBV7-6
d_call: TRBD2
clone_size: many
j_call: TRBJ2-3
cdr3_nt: TGTGCCAGCAGCTCCACCGGGACTAGTACGCAGTATTTT
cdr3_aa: CASSSTGTSTQYF

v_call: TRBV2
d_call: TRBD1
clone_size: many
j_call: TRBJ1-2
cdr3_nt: TGTGCCAGCAGGGGGACAGGACGAGGCTACACCTTC
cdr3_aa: CASRGTGRGYTF

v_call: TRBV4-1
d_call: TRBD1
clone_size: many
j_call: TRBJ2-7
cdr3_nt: TGCGCCAGCAGCCAGGGTGGGGGACAGGGCTACGAGCAGTACTTC
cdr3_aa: CASSQGGGQGYEQYF

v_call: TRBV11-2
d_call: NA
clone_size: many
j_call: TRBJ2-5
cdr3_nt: TGTGCCAGCACTCTGGGGGGGGCAGGATGGGTAAGGGAGACCCAGTACTTC
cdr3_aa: CASTLGGAGWVRETQYF

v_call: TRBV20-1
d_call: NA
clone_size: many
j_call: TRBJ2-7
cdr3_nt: TGCAGTGTACCCTCCCCCGGGAATTTCTACGAGCAGTACTTC
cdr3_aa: CSVPSPGNFYEQYF

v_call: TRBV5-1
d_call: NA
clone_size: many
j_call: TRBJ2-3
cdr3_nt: TGCGCCAGCAGCCTGCCGACGGGGGAGCTAGATACGCAGTATTTT
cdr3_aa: CASSLPTGELDTQYF

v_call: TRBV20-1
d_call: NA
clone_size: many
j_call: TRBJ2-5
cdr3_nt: TGCAGTGCTATGGATGGAGGGACCCAGTACTTC
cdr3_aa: CSAMDGGTQYF

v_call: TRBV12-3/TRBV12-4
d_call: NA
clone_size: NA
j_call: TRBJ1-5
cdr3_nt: TGTGCCAGCTGCAAAGGGGCTTATAGCAATCAGCCCCAGCATTTT
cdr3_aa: CASCKGAYSNQPQHF

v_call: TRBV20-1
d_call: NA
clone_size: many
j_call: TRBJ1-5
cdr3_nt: TGCAGTGCAAAGGCGGGGGGTAGTGGCAATCAGCCCCAGCATTTT
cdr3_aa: CSAKAGGSGNQPQHF

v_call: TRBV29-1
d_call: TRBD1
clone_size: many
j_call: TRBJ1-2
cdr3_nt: TGCAGCGTTGACGAGGGGGCGGGTCGAGGCTACACCTTC
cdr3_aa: CSVDEGAGRGYTF

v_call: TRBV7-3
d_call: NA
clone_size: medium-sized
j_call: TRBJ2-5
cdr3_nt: TGTGCCAGCAGCTTAACGGGGGGCGCGGGGCAAGAGACCCAGTACTTC
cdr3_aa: CASSLTGGAGQETQYF

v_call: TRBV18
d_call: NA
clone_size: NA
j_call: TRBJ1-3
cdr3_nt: TGTGCCAGCTCACTCCAGGGCACCTCTGGAAACACCATATATTTT
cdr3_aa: CASSLQGTSGNTIYF

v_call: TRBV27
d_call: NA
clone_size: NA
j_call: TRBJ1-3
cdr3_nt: TGTGCCAGCAGGCCTGACAGGTTTGGAAACACCATATATTTT
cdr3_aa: CASRPDRFGNTIYF

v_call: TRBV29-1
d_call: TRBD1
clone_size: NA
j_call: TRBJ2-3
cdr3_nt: TGCAGCGTTGGGCAGGGGACAGGAGATACGCAGTATTTT
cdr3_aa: CSVGQGTGDTQYF

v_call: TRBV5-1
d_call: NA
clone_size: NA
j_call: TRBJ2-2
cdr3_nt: TGCGCCAGCACCACCTCCGGGGGTTGGACCGGGGAGCTGTTTTTT
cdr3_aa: CASTTSGGWTGELFF

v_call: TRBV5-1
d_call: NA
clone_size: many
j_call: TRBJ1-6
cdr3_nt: TGCGCCAGCAGCTTTCTGAGCTCCTATAATTCACCCCTCCACTTT
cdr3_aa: CASSFLSSYNSPLHF

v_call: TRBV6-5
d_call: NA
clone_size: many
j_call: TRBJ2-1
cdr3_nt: TGTGCCAGCAGAGGGGGGGCAGGGGGTGACTACAATGAGCAGTTCTTC
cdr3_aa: CASRGGAGGDYNEQFF

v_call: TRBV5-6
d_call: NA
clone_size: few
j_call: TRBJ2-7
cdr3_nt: TGTGCCAGCAGCTTGTTAGGGGCGCTCCCTTACTTC
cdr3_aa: CASSLLGALPYF

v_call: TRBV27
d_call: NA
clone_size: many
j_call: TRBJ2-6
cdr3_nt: TGTGCCAGCTCATTTGGGGGGGCAGGGGCCAACGTCCTGACTTTC
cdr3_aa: CASSFGGAGANVLTF

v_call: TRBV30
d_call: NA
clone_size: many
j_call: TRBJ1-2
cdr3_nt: TGTGCCTGGAGTGTAGTAGACTATGGCTACACCTTC
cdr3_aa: CAWSVVDYGYTF

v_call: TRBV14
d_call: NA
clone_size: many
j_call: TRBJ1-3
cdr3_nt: TGTGCCAGCAGCCACAGGGGTGGAAACACCATATATTTT
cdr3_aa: CASSHRGGNTIYF

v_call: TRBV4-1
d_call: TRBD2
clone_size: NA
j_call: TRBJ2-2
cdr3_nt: TGCGCCAGCAGCCAGTCGGGACTAGCGTCTACCGGGGAGCTGTTTTTT
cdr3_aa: CASSQSGLASTGELFF

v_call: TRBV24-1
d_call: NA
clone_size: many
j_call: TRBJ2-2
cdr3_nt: TGTGCCACCAGTGACCCGGGACAGAACACCGGGGAGCTGTTTTTT
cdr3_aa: CATSDPGQNTGELFF

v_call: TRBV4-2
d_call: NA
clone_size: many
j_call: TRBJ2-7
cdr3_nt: TGTGCCAGCAGCCGAACACTCGGTGGGGACTCCTACGAGCAGTACTTC
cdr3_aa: CASSRTLGGDSYEQYF

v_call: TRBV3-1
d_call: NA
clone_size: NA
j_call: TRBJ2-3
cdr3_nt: TGTGCCAGCAGCCAACTCCCGGTGGGCGCTACGCAGTATTTT
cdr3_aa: CASSQLPVGATQYF